Following are 28 T cell receptor beta chains from one sample sequenced in a study of blood T cell repertoires in COVID-19. Some clones are missing from TCRdb's copy, which holds only in-frame ones; the method was immunoSEQ multiplex PCR. The table has 67,000 or so clones, roughly 83% seen once. Source material: peripheral blood. Receptors were obtained from a man in his sixties or seventies with acute or convalescent COVID-19.

The chain recombines TRBV19 with TRBJ2-1; no firm D call. V was shortened by 7 bases and J by 7 bases, with 11 bases between the two germline ends. CDR1 LNHDA and CDR2 SQIVND come from the germline V gene (reference sequence). The CDR3 extends over 12 amino acids. The CDR3 loop is CASTSRWNEQFF. Written as DNA, the CDR3 is TGTGCCAGTACCTCTAGGTGGAATGAGCAGTTCTTC.

The J gene is TRBJ1-2, the V gene TRBV15; TRBD1 matches at 12 bases. J gave up 4 bases and V 9 bases, and 9 bases lay outside the gene matches. The germline V gene encodes CDR1 LNHNV and CDR2 YYDKDF (reference sequence). CDR3 length: 15 amino acids. CDR3 in amino acids: CATDPGQGASYGYTF. CDR3 DNA: TGTGCCACGGACCCGGGACAGGGGGCCAGCTATGGCTACACCTTC.

The chain has TRBV10-3 and TRBJ2-1; possibly TRBD2 for D (6 bases). The ends were cut back, 3 bases at V and 0 bases at J, with 12 bases in the middle. The CDR3 is 16 amino acids. Germline V gene lookup returns CDR1 ENHRY and CDR2 SYGVKD. CDR3 nucleotides: TGTGCCATCAGTGAACGGACCGGGAGCTCCTACAATGAGCAGTTCTTC. This encodes CAISERTGSSYNEQFF.

This sequence joins TRBV5-1 and TRBJ1-4; the D gene is possibly TRBD1 (6 bases). With 4 bases removed from V and 3 bases from J, the gap between germline ends came to 16 bases. Looked up from germline, CDR1 is SGHRS and CDR2 is YFSETQ. The CDR3 contains 16 residues. The CDR3 spells CASSPRQDRPNEKLFF. In DNA, the CDR3 is TGCGCCAGCAGCCCCCGACAGGACAGACCTAATGAAAAACTGTTTTTT.

The chain combines TRBV2 with TRBJ2-1; 8 nucleotides align to TRBD2. Germline values: CDR1 SNHLY, CDR2 FYNNEI. The V segment lost 5 bases and the J segment 8 bases; nucleotides outside the gene matches: 8. The CDR3 has 14 residues. Here the CDR3 DNA reads TGTGCCAGCAGTCCAGTAGCGGGATGGGATGAGCAGTTCTTC. It codes for CASSPVAGWDEQFF.

The chain links TRBV2 to TRBJ1-1, with D maybe TRBD1 (5 bases). Germline CDR1 is SNHLY and CDR2 is FYNNEI. The CDR3 runs to 14 residues. V dropped 5 bases and J dropped 1 base, with 11 bases sitting between them. The CDR3 nucleotides read TGTGCCAGCAGTTGGACACTAGCGAACACTGAAGCTTTCTTT. This encodes CASSWTLANTEAFF.

The chain combines TRBV20-1 with TRBJ2-1; 16 bases are shared with TRBD2. This CDR3 has 17 amino acids. V lost 3 bases to trimming and J lost 8 bases; unmatched junction nucleotides: 10. Per germline, CDR1 DFQATT and CDR2 SNEGSKA (reference sequence). The CDR3 coding sequence is TGCAGTGCTAGTGGGACTAGCGGGAGGGCCTCTCTGGATGAGCAGTTCTTC. The encoded protein is CSASGTSGRASLDEQFF.

V is TRBV7-2 and J is TRBJ2-1; 15 bases fit TRBD2. The J segment lost 7 bases and the V segment lost 5 bases, leaving 12 bases of the junction unmatched. The CDR3 is made up of 18 amino acids. Per germline, CDR1 SGHTA and CDR2 FQGNSA. CDR3 sequence reads: CASSPALGLAGGLNEQFF. For the CDR3, the DNA is TGTGCCAGCAGCCCCGCATTAGGACTAGCGGGAGGGTTGAATGAGCAGTTCTTC.

The chain joins TRBV2 to TRBJ1-5; D might be TRBD1 (6 bases). V was clipped by 4 bases and J by 5 bases, with 12 bases between them. The CDR3 spans 14 residues. The germline gives CDR1 SNHLY, CDR2 FYNNEI. The CDR3 region has the DNA TGTGCCAGCAGTGTAAACAGGGTTGATCAGCCCCAGCATTTT. As protein: CASSVNRVDQPQHF.

This chain links TRBV27 with TRBJ1-4; 8 positions agree with TRBD1. This CDR3 spans 13 amino acids. V dropped 5 bases and J dropped 10; count of bases not matched to a gene: 6. Germline V lookup: CDR1 MNHEY, CDR2 SMNVEV (reference sequence). In DNA form, the CDR3 reads TGTGCCAGCAGTATACACAGGGGGGGAAAACTGTTTTTT. Translating gives CASSIHRGGKLFF.

The V and J genes are TRBV5-6 and TRBJ1-1; 7 nucleotides align to TRBD1. V dropped 1 base and J dropped 4; count of bases not matched to a gene: 7. The germline gives CDR1 SGHDT, CDR2 YYEEEE. This CDR3 is 15 amino acids long. Written as DNA, the CDR3 is TGTGCCAGCAGCTTGAGCAGGGGGTCGGGCACTGAAGCTTTCTTT. It yields the protein CASSLSRGSGTEAFF.

The chain links TRBV7-2 to TRBJ1-4; D might be TRBD1 (6 bases). Germline loops: CDR1 SGHTA, CDR2 FQGNSA. Trimming removed 3 bases from V and 3 bases from J, with 11 bases in between. This CDR3 spans 15 amino acids. CDR3 nucleotide sequence: TGTGCCAGCAGCTTCCAGGACAGCGCTAATGAAAAACTGTTTTTT. Amino acid sequence: CASSFQDSANEKLFF.

In its sample, this clone was seen once. The chain combines TRBV18 with TRBJ1-1; TRBD1 might be the D (6 bases). The germline V gene encodes CDR1 KGHSH and CDR2 LQKENI. This CDR3 region has 13 residues. V dropped 3 bases and J dropped 5 bases, with 10 bases sitting between them. The CDR3 DNA sequence: TGTGCCAGCTCACCTCGAGGGGGAACTGAAGCTTTCTTT. It codes for CASSPRGGTEAFF.

This rearrangement joins TRBV7-9 to TRBJ2-7; D is perhaps TRBD1 (5 bases). Trimming pared 8 bases from V and 3 bases from J, leaving 8 bases between. In germline, CDR1 is SEHNR, CDR2 FQNEAQ (reference sequence). CDR3 size: 11 residues. DNA for the CDR3: TGTGCCAGCGGGGCGAACTACGAGCAGTACTTC. Translating gives CASGANYEQYF.

The rearrangement joins TRBV11-3 to TRBJ2-1; 8 bases line up with TRBD2. CDR1 SGHNT and CDR2 YENEEA come from the germline V gene. The V and J ends lost 6 bases and 5 bases, in that order; junction bases with no gene match: 6. This CDR3 comprises 14 residues. The CDR3 nucleotides read TGTGCCAGCAGATCGAGCGGGGGTAACAATGAGCAGTTCTTC. It codes for CASRSSGGNNEQFF.

This chain links TRBV7-8 with TRBJ1-4; 7 bases align to TRBD1. Losses at the gene ends were 6 bases for V and 12 bases for J; bases not matched to a gene: 7. The V gene's germline CDR1 is SGHVS and CDR2 FQNEAQ. This CDR3 is 12 amino acids long. The CDR3 is CASSYGQVELFF. In DNA, the CDR3 is TGTGCCAGCAGTTACGGACAGGTCGAACTGTTTTTT.

This clone showed up many times. CDR3 sequence (DNA): TGTGCCAGCAGCCCCACGGGGTTCGGTAGTCAGCCCCAGCATTTT. Encoded protein: CASSPTGFGSQPQHF. The chain employs TRBV25-1 and TRBJ1-5; D remains unclear. Germline V gene data show CDR1 as MGHDK and CDR2 as SYGVNS. The V gene lost 6 bases and the J gene lost 6 bases, with 18 bases spanning the gap. The CDR3 has 15 residues.

This clone came up once. This chain connects TRBV5-1 to TRBJ2-2; 7 positions agree with TRBD2. The CDR3 covers 13 residues. V lost 6 bases, J lost 4 bases, and 3 bases stayed unmatched. The germline V gene has CDR1 SGHRS and CDR2 YFSETQ. DNA of the CDR3: TGCGCCAGCACCAGGGAGGGCACCGGGGAGCTGTTTTTT. Translated, it gives CASTREGTGELFF.

J is TRBJ2-3 and V is TRBV6-5; D is perhaps TRBD2 (5 bases). Germline CDR1 reads MNHEY; CDR2 reads SVGAGI. V was pared by 6 bases and J by 2 bases, with 15 bases between. There are 15 residues in the CDR3. The CDR3 spells CASSQSGTYTDTQYF. Written as DNA, the CDR3 is TGTGCCAGCAGCCAAAGCGGAACTTACACAGATACGCAGTATTTT.

This clone was picked up a small number of times. The chain uses TRBV10-2 and TRBJ1-5, with D uncertain. CDR1 and CDR2 (germline): WSHSY, SAAADI. The V end lost 2 bases, the J end lost 2 bases, and 7 bases lay between the germline ends. This CDR3 is built from 14 residues. CDR3 DNA sequence: TGCGCCAGCAGTGAGAGCGGGGGCAATCAGCCCCAGCATTTT. This codes for CASSESGGNQPQHF.

The chain links TRBV21-1 to TRBJ1-5; TRBD1 was called by the table and not checked on the DNA. TRBV21-1 is recorded as a pseudogene. CDR3 length equals 15 residues. The CDR3 DNA reads as TGTGCCAGCAGCTCCCCGGGACAGAACAATCAGCCCCAGCATTTT. Translated, it gives CASSSPGQNNQPQHF.

The rearrangement joins TRBV19 to TRBJ1-1; D is unclear. Germline CDR1 reads LNHDA; CDR2 reads SQIVND (reference sequence). CDR3 length equals 16 residues. V was clipped by 4 bases and J by 1 base, with 16 bases between them. The CDR3 sequence is CASSTRLPRGNTEAFF. CDR3 in DNA: TGTGCCAGTAGTACGAGACTTCCGCGAGGGAACACTGAAGCTTTCTTT.

This chain's CDR3 is CAGQGRNTEAFF. The CDR3 region has the DNA TGTGCCGGTCAGGGGCGGAACACTGAAGCTTTCTTT. This chain links TRBV30 with TRBJ1-1; maybe TRBD1 (6 bases). The CDR3 contains 12 residues. Germline lookup yields CDR1 GTSNPN and CDR2 SVGIG (reference sequence). V was pared by 8 bases and J by 1 base, with 11 bases between.

This sequence joins TRBV5-6 and TRBJ2-2; 10 bases match TRBD1. The germline V gene encodes CDR1 SGHDT and CDR2 YYEEEE. Trimming removed 4 bases from V and 4 bases from J; junction bases left unmatched: 13. CDR3 size: 18 residues. The CDR3 region is CASSGRTGGVRGTGELFF. CDR3 nucleotide sequence: TGTGCCAGCAGCGGTCGGACAGGGGGAGTTCGGGGCACCGGGGAGCTGTTTTTT.

CDR3 nucleotide sequence: TGTGCCAGCAGCCCCCCCGGGACTAGCGGGAGGCGGGGATACAATGAGCAGTTCTTC. Translated, it gives CASSPPGTSGRRGYNEQFF. The V and J genes are TRBV9 and TRBJ2-1, with 15 bases aligning to TRBD2. V trimming: 4 bases; J trimming: 4 bases; junction bases outside the gene matches: 12. The CDR3 covers 19 residues. Germline CDR1 is SGDLS and CDR2 is YYNGEE.

The chain carries TRBV3-1 (or the pseudogene TRBV3-2) and TRBJ2-1, with 8 bases fitting TRBD1. CDR1 and CDR2 (germline): LGHDT, YNNKEL (reference sequence). V was clipped by 4 bases and J by 6 bases; unmatched bases: 8. The CDR3 has 15 amino acids. CDR3 nucleotides: TGTGCCAGCAGCCCTTGGGGACAGGATTCCAATGAGCAGTTCTTC. Protein: CASSPWGQDSNEQFF.

This chain joins TRBV7-9 and TRBJ2-7, with 10 bases that match TRBD2. The CDR3 totals 15 residues. V shed 5 bases and J 5 bases; nucleotides not matched to a gene: 9. The germline gives CDR1 SEHNR, CDR2 FQNEAQ (reference sequence). The chain's CDR3 is CASSLTSGTENEQYF. The CDR3 nucleotides read TGTGCCAGCAGCCTCACTAGCGGGACGGAGAACGAGCAGTACTTC.

This chain links TRBV4-3 with TRBJ2-5, with 10 positions matching TRBD2. Unmatched junction bases numbered 15, after V lost 2 bases and J lost 3 bases. The CDR3 consists of 19 residues. Germline values: CDR1 LGHNA, CDR2 YSLEER. The CDR3, as DNA: TGCGCCAGCAGCCAACTTTGGGGGACCGGGACTAGCGTAAAAGAGACCCAGTACTTC. Translated, it gives CASSQLWGTGTSVKETQYF.